The entry that follows covers one TCR beta chain sequence. This CDR3 has 14 residues. V lost 11 bases and J lost 5, with 20 bases in between. Germline CDR1 and CDR2: SNHLY and FYNNEI. This sample is drawn from a study of blood T cell repertoires in COVID-19. Study in general: Donors in the United States, Italy and Spain gave samples during acute or convalescent COVID-19. T cells, B-cell-depleted T cells, or PBMCs provided the cDNA or gDNA that served as material.

Original data processing: It was from reference gene primer amplification that nucleated cell counts were estimated. Generated by immunoSEQ multiplex PCR, the TCRdb table keeps only in-frame clones and is missing some. V and J calls and clone size come straight from that table; D and trimming were deduced from the DNA. The sample consists of under 140,000 clones, almost 80% of them appearing once. The specimen was peripheral blood. The chain links TRBV2 to TRBJ2-3; maybe TRBD1 (6 bases). This TCR was sampled from an elderly woman with active or convalescent COVID-19. DNA of the CDR3: TGTGCCTGCACGGCAGGGGCCCCGCGAGATACGCAGTATTTT. The encoded protein is CACTAGAPRDTQYF. Drawing the rest from reference TRBV2 and TRBJ2-3, the complete variable domain is EPEVTQTPSHQVTQMGQEVILRCVPISNHLYFYWYRQILGQKVEFLVSFYNNEISEKSEIFDDQFSVERPDGSNFTLKIRSTKLEDSAMYFCACTAGAPRDTQYFGPGTRLTVL.